The sequence of this T cell receptor (beta chain) was determined in a study of a mutant IDH1 vaccine in newly diagnosed glioma. Study summary: The start of vaccination came 4-6 weeks after radiotherapy alone, or with temozolomide cycles. Those enrolled had earlier been treated with radiotherapy, temozolomide, or both, mostly both.

Assay used: immunoSEQ multiplex PCR; TCRdb lists only in-frame clones, some missing. The repertoire holds about 56,000 clones, about 89% seen once, with around 1.5% in the top ten. For this clone: Its antigen is undetermined.

Indicated time point: week 23, last vaccination. In every dose of vaccine, 300 ug of mutant IDH1 20-mer peptide was given alongside topical imiquimod. Every donor had a new WHO grade 3 or 4 astrocytoma that was IDH1-mutant, with loss of nuclear ATRX. Per the germline V gene, CDR1 is LGHNA and CDR2 is YNFKEQ. The CDR3 loop spans 15 amino acids. With V trimmed by 6 bases and J by 0 bases, 7 bases remained unmatched. Study-wide points: Vaccine-induced responses were seen in less than 95% of patients, spanning several MHC alleles.

V gene TRBV4-2 combines with J gene TRBJ1-2; TRBD1 matches 7 bases. The source of this sequence is a man aged 40-55 years with glioma. Sequencing used PBMCs, obtained from a glioma patient whose treatment included an IDH1 peptide vaccine. The CDR3 coding sequence is TGTGCCAGCAGGTACGGGACAGTTGCTAACTATGGCTACACCTTC. It yields the protein CASRYGTVANYGYTF.